This entry describes one TCR beta chain. This sample is drawn from a study of PD-L1 blockade in urothelial cancer. Sequencing used immunoSEQ multiplex PCR; TCRdb keeps in-frame clones, though not all of them. The sample carries fewer than 45,000 clones, 75% to 85% recorded once. Germline CDR1 MNHNS, CDR2 SASEGT. V dropped 5 bases and J dropped 7; count of bases not matched to a gene: 9. The CDR3 contains 15 residues. Documented time point: pretreatment peripheral blood. The sequence came from a man in his 60s with urothelial cancer. The sequencing used PBMCs, collected around atezolizumab (anti-PD-L1) treatment. The chain links TRBV6-1 to TRBJ2-2; 8 bases are shared with TRBD1. CDR3 DNA sequence: TGTGCCAGCAGTCAAGACAGGGGCACAGGCGGGGAGCTGTTTTTT. It yields the protein CASSQDRGTGGELFF.